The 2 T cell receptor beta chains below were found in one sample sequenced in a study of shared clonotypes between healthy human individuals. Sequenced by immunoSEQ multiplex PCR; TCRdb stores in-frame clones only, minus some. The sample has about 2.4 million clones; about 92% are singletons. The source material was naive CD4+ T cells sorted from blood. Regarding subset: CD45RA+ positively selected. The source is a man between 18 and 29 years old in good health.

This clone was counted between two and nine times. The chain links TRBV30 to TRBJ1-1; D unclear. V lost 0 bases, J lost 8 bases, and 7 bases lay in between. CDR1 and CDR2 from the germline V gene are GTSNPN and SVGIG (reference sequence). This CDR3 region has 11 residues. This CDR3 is CAWSVSAEAFF. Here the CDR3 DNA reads TGTGCCTGGAGTGTATCAGCAGAAGCTTTCTTT.

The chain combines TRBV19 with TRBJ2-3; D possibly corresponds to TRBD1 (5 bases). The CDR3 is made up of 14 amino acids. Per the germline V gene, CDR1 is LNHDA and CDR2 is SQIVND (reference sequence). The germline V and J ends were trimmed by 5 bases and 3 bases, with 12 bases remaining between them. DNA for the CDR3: TGTGCCAGTAGTGACGCAGGGAAGACAGATACGCAGTATTTT. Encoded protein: CASSDAGKTDTQYF.